The clone carrying this TCR beta chain has only a few counts. Its antigen is as yet unknown. The sample comes from a study of T cells after yellow fever vaccination. Study-wide points: Contamination of FACS-sorted repertoires by abundant clonotypes from the bulk population could occur.

The CDR3 is 16 amino acids. The germline V gene has CDR1 SGHTA and CDR2 FQGNSA. Trimming left V 5 bases short and J 3 bases short, with 18 bases between. Synthesis of TCR cDNA relied on 5'RACE template switching, which attached a universal primer site and UMIs. TCRdb itself ran the 5' RACE reads through MiXCR, one entry per CDR3 protein. This table holds approximately 550,000 distinct CDR3 sequences, approximately 13% found once. The sequence was collected from a man aged 25-45 years who received the YFV17D yellow fever vaccine. The input for sequencing was PBMCs, taken on the day of the yellow fever booster vaccination. The J gene is TRBJ2-3, the V gene TRBV7-2; tentative D call: TRBD2 (6 bases). The CDR3 reads CASSPRTTGVTDTQYF. DNA for the CDR3: TGTGCCAGCAGCCCTCGGACCACGGGGGTTACAGATACGCAGTATTTT.